The 24 T cell receptor beta chains listed next were all sequenced from one sample in a study of vaccination and CD4 T cells after COVID-19. Sequencing of DNA taken from cultured CD4+ T cells relied on the Oncomine TCR Beta short-read assay. From the PCR reads, TCRdb called clonotypes with MiXCR, one entry per CDR3 protein. The table lists roughly 23,000 distinct CDR3 sequences, roughly 65% of them singletons. For these receptors, no antigen is known. The treatment denotes: 10-day PBMC culture with coronavirus spike peptide pools or control peptides (ViraFEST assay). Source: CD4+ T cells from blood, cultured in vitro, taken after SARS-CoV-2 vaccination. Receptors originate from a human donor who received a COVID-19 vaccine.

This chain's CDR3 is CASGWRGESTEAFF. For the CDR3, the DNA is TGTGCTAGTGGTTGGCGCGGGGAGAGCACTGAAGCTTTCTTT. The rearrangement links TRBV12-5 to TRBJ1-1; D is uncertain. From germline, CDR1 is LGHNT and CDR2 FRNRAP. This CDR3 has 14 residues. Deletions cut 4 bases from V and 4 bases from J, with 13 bases between.

This rearrangement joins TRBV20-1 to TRBJ1-2; D not certain. The V end was cut by 6 bases, the J end by 6 bases, with 11 bases between. This CDR3 has 11 amino acids. Germline loops: CDR1 DFQATT, CDR2 SNEGSKA (reference sequence). This CDR3 is CSAKAPDGYTF. For the CDR3, the DNA is TGCAGTGCCAAAGCCCCGGATGGCTACACCTTC.

The chain has TRBV9 and TRBJ1-1; maybe TRBD1 (6 bases). Germline CDR1 is SGDLS and CDR2 is YYNGEE. CDR3 length equals 14 residues. The V and J ends lost 0 bases and 3 bases respectively, with 9 bases between them. In nucleotides, the CDR3 is TGTGCCAGCAGCGTAGGAGCAGGGGACACTGAAGCTTTCTTT. Protein sequence: CASSVGAGDTEAFF.

The chain has TRBV11-3 and TRBJ2-7; 10 positions match TRBD1. The J segment lost 2 bases and the V segment lost 5 bases, leaving 6 bases of the junction unmatched. The CDR3 covers 15 residues. The germline V gene encodes CDR1 SGHNT and CDR2 YENEEA. CDR3 coding DNA: TGTGCCAGCAGCACCAGACAGGGGGCGGCCTACGAGCAGTACTTC. Translated: CASSTRQGAAYEQYF.

The chain links TRBV12-3 or TRBV12-4 to TRBJ1-1; no clear D. V gave up 5 bases and J gave up 7 bases, with 11 bases separating them. The CDR3 extends over 12 amino acids. CDR3 DNA: TGTGCCAGCAGTCAGAACGCCGGTGAAGCTTTCTTT. Translated, it gives CASSQNAGEAFF.

The chain couples TRBV29-1 to TRBJ1-2, with D uncertain. CDR3 length equals 11 residues. The V gene lost 7 bases and the J gene lost 6 bases, with 12 bases spanning the gap. Germline V gene lookup returns CDR1 SQVTM and CDR2 ANQGSEA. The CDR3 spells CSGGDGNGYTF. The CDR3 DNA follows: TGCAGCGGGGGAGACGGTAATGGCTACACCTTC.

The rearrangement uses TRBV7-9 and TRBJ2-3, with 7 bases aligning to TRBD1. The ends lost 2 bases at V and 6 bases at J; junction bases unmatched: 8. The CDR3 is 15 residues long. The germline V gene has CDR1 SEHNR and CDR2 FQNEAQ (reference sequence). The CDR3 protein is CASSLIGQVKDTQYF. As DNA, the CDR3 is TGTGCCAGCAGCTTAATCGGACAGGTTAAGGATACGCAGTATTTT.

V is TRBV7-2 and J is TRBJ2-5, with TRBD2 matching over 9 bases. V was pared by 3 bases and J by 4 bases, with 6 bases of the junction left unmatched. Germline V lookup: CDR1 SGHTA, CDR2 FQGNSA. The CDR3 is 15 amino acids. CDR3 loop: CASSLRAGGLETQYF. DNA for the CDR3: TGTGCCAGCAGCTTGAGGGCGGGGGGGCTAGAGACCCAGTACTTC. The entire variable domain, with the rest obtained from reference TRBV7-2 and TRBJ2-5, is as follows: GAGVSQSPSNKVTEKGKDVELRCDPISGHTALYWYRQSLGQGLEFLIYFQGNSAPDKSGLPSDRFSAERTGGSVSTLTIQRTQQEDSAVYLCASSLRAGGLETQYFGPGTRLLVL.

V usage is TRBV20-1 and J usage is TRBJ2-3; 7 positions agree with TRBD2. Germline V gives CDR1 DFQATT, CDR2 SNEGSKA (reference sequence). The CDR3 spans 15 residues. V shed 0 bases and J 4 bases; nucleotides not matched to a gene: 7. CDR3 in DNA: TGCAGTGCTAGAGATGCGGGGGAGCCTGCAGATACGCAGTATTTT. Amino acid sequence: CSARDAGEPADTQYF.

The chain has TRBV21-1 and TRBJ1-5; TRBD1 is the table's D call, not checked against the DNA. TRBV21-1 is annotated as a pseudogene. This CDR3 contains 13 residues. CDR3 region: CAGESGNNQPQHF. CDR3 in DNA: TGTGCCGGCGAATCGGGAAACAATCAGCCCCAGCATTTT.

The rearrangement links TRBV19 to TRBJ1-1, with 8 bases matching TRBD1. CDR1 and CDR2 (germline): LNHDA, SQIVND (reference sequence). There are 16 residues in the CDR3. V lost 10 bases and J lost 4; bases outside the gene matches: 17. The CDR3 reads CATKPGGSVWGTEAFF. The CDR3 DNA follows: TGTGCCACTAAACCAGGGGGCAGCGTGTGGGGCACTGAAGCTTTCTTT.

The rearrangement uses TRBV19 and TRBJ2-2, with D perhaps given as TRBD1 or TRBD2 (5 bases each). CDR1 is LNHDA, CDR2 SQIVND, per germline (reference sequence). Trimming shortened V by 3 bases and J by 7 bases, and 6 bases separated the two germline ends. The CDR3 length is 12 residues. The CDR3 is CASSMGVGELFF. CDR3 coding DNA: TGTGCCAGTAGTATGGGGGTCGGGGAGCTGTTTTTT.

On this clonotype: The junction and the germline gene differ at one end; a read error may be behind it. CDR3 amino acids: CVSSLAFPGVPETQYF. The CDR3 bases are TGTGTCAGCAGCTTAGCGTTCCCGGGGGTTCCGGAGACCCAGTACTTC. J is TRBJ2-5 and V is TRBV7-2, with D perhaps matching TRBD2 (6 bases). From germline, CDR1 is SGHTA and CDR2 FQGNSA. The CDR3 covers 16 residues.

The chain links TRBV11-3 to TRBJ2-3; 9 bases fit TRBD2. The V gene's germline CDR1 is SGHNT and CDR2 YENEEA. V trimming: 3 bases; J trimming: 5 bases; junction bases outside the gene matches: 6. This CDR3 contains 15 residues. The CDR3 spells CASSFGGGARDTQYF. The CDR3 nucleotides are TGTGCCAGCAGCTTCGGCGGGGGGGCTAGAGATACGCAGTATTTT.

This chain uses TRBV6-2 or TRBV6-3 with TRBJ2-7, with a weak D call TRBD1 (5 bases). CDR1 is MNHEY and CDR2 is SVGEGT in the germline V gene. This CDR3 spans 13 amino acids. The germline V and J ends were trimmed by 0 bases and 5 bases, with 8 bases remaining between them. The CDR3 nucleotides are TGTGCCAGCAGTTACTCGCGCAGGGACGAGCAGTACTTC. Translation gives CASSYSRRDEQYF.

The chain recombines TRBV5-1 with TRBJ2-3, with D unclear. Germline CDR1 and CDR2: SGHRS and YFSETQ. The CDR3 has 13 amino acids. V was cut by 0 bases and J by 2 bases, with 4 bases left in between. The CDR3 nucleotides are TGCGCCAGCAGCTTGGGTGACACAGATACGCAGTATTTT. This encodes CASSLGDTDTQYF.

J is TRBJ1-2 and V is TRBV24-1; D gene uncertain. The CDR3 spans 11 residues. Trimming removed 4 bases at V and 4 bases at J, with 3 bases between. Germline CDR1 KGHDR, CDR2 SFDVKD. The CDR3 DNA sequence: TGTGCCACCAGTGACCCCTATGGCTACACCTTC. Protein sequence: CATSDPYGYTF.

This clonotype was detected a few times. The genes are TRBV27 and TRBJ1-2; maybe TRBD1 (6 bases). V was trimmed by 10 bases and J by 0 bases, leaving 15 bases between them. The CDR3 contains 14 residues. Germline V gives CDR1 MNHEY, CDR2 SMNVEV (reference sequence). The CDR3 DNA reads as TGTGCCACCCGACGGGCAGGGGCTAACTATGGCTACACCTTC. Protein product: CATRRAGANYGYTF.

The chain joins TRBV6-1 to TRBJ1-2; a weak D match, TRBD1 (6 bases). Germline assignment: CDR1 MNHNS and CDR2 SASEGT. Trimming pared 5 bases from V and 7 bases from J, leaving 17 bases between. This CDR3 spans 14 amino acids. In nucleotides, the CDR3 is TGTGCCAGCAGTCAGGGACCGGTACAGGGTGGCTACACCTTC. Its translation: CASSQGPVQGGYTF.

V and J are TRBV19 and TRBJ2-7; D is ambiguous. The CDR3 is 16 amino acids. Trimming cost V 3 bases and J 3 bases, with 18 bases left between them. Germline V CDR1 and CDR2: LNHDA, SQIVND (reference sequence). The CDR3 reads CASSIFRSATHYEQYF. The CDR3 nucleotides are TGTGCCAGTAGTATTTTTCGGTCGGCGACGCACTACGAGCAGTACTTC.

The V call is TRBV19, the J call TRBJ1-2; D not resolved. Germline V gives CDR1 LNHDA, CDR2 SQIVND (reference sequence). The V gene lost 5 bases and the J gene lost 5 bases, with 15 bases spanning the gap. CDR3 size: 14 residues. This chain's CDR3 is CASSPQAKGYGYTF. The CDR3 nucleotides read TGTGCCAGTAGTCCCCAGGCCAAGGGTTATGGCTACACCTTC. The complete variable domain, with remaining parts taken from reference TRBV19 and TRBJ1-2, reads DGGITQSPKYLFRKEGQNVTLSCEQNLNHDAMYWYRQDPGQGLRLIYYSQIVNDFQKGDIAEGYSVSREKKESFPLTVTSAQKNPTAFYLCASSPQAKGYGYTFGSGTRLTVV.

The chain recombines TRBV2 with TRBJ1-2; D gene uncertain. The CDR3 is 13 residues long. V was shortened by 7 bases and J by 3 bases, with 12 bases between the two germline ends. Germline V gene data show CDR1 as SNHLY and CDR2 as FYNNEI. CDR3 sequence reads: CASNLGRDYGYTF. CDR3 nucleotides: TGTGCCAGCAACTTAGGGCGCGACTATGGCTACACCTTC.

The chain carries TRBV7-2 and TRBJ2-7, with 7 positions matching TRBD2. V shed 3 bases and J 4 bases; nucleotides not matched to a gene: 6. The CDR3 is 14 residues long. Germline values: CDR1 SGHTA, CDR2 FQGNSA. CDR3 protein: CASSFRSGVYEQYF. CDR3 bases: TGTGCCAGCAGCTTCAGGAGCGGGGTTTACGAGCAGTACTTC. Variable domain in full (rest from reference TRBV7-2 and TRBJ2-7): GAGVSQSPSNKVTEKGKDVELRCDPISGHTALYWYRQSLGQGLEFLIYFQGNSAPDKSGLPSDRFSAERTGGSVSTLTIQRTQQEDSAVYLCASSFRSGVYEQYFGPGTRLTVT.

The chain recombines TRBV20-1 with TRBJ1-6; D perhaps matches TRBD1 (5 bases). The CDR3 extends over 16 amino acids. Trimming left V 1 base short and J 4 bases short, with 14 bases between. The germline gives CDR1 DFQATT, CDR2 SNEGSKA (reference sequence). As DNA, the CDR3 is TGCAGTGCTAGAGCCGTCGGGACTCTGTATAATTCACCCCTCCACTTT. Translated: CSARAVGTLYNSPLHF.